A selection of T cell receptor beta chains follows, all from one sample in a study of CD4 and CD8 cells across lung adenocarcinoma regions. TCRdb redid the calling of the PCR reads with MiXCR, one entry per CDR3 protein. There are 16,000 or so distinct CDR3 sequences in the sample; 45% to 70% occur only once, and 32% lies in the top ten. The sequencing input was CD8+ T cells from the center of a lung tumor. The origin of the receptors is a female donor with lung adenocarcinoma. The CD4 and CD8 labels of this study may be unreliable. The CDR3 runs from the conserved cysteine through the conserved F or W. D genes are given only for firm matches. Some rows mark clone size as missing; the rest say once, few, many or name a class of expanded clone.

abundance,d_gene,v_gene,j_gene,CDR3aa,CDR3nt
NA,NA,TRBV11-1,TRBJ2-4,CASSSEETGTAKNIQYF,TGTGCCAGCAGCTCCGAAGAAACCGGGACAGCCAAAAACATTCAGTACTTC
NA,NA,TRBV6-1,TRBJ2-3,CASSATGQPTTDTQYF,TGTGCGAGCAGTGCTACGGGGCAGCCAACCACAGACACGCAGTATTTC
NA,TRBD2,TRBV6-5,TRBJ2-7,CASSSGGGGPDTQYF,TGTGCCAGCAGTTCGGGGGGGGGGGGCCCAGATACGCAGTACTTC
NA,TRBD2,TRBV10-3,TRBJ2-7,CAGSGGLDKDTQYF,TGTGCGGGGAGCGGGGGCTTAGACAAAGATACGCAGTACTTC
many,TRBD1,TRBV6-4,TRBJ2-3,CASSTKGAPLDTQYF,TGTGCCAGCAGCACCAAGGGGGCCCCTCTGGATACGCAGTATTTT
few,TRBD2,TRBV20-1,TRBJ2-3,CSAWTSGGLKAQYF,TGCAGTGCTTGGACTAGCGGGGGCCTTAAGGCGCAGTATTTT
medium-sized,NA,TRBV4-1,TRBJ1-4,CASSHSHNEKLFF,TGCGCCAGCAGCCACAGTCATAATGAAAAACTGTTTTTT
NA,NA,TRBV6-1,TRBJ1-3,CASSIHDGPGNTIYF,TGTGCCAGCAGTATCCACGATGGTCCTGGAAACACCATATATTTT
few,TRBD1,TRBV6-4,TRBJ2-1,CASSDGQGHNEQFF,TGTGCCAGCAGTGACGGACAGGGACACAATGAGCAGTTCTTC
NA,NA,TRBV6-1,TRBJ2-5,CASSEGAGARSPDTQYF,TGTGCCAGCAGTGAGGGGGCCGGGGCCCGCTCGCCAGATACCCAGTACTTT
few,TRBD2,TRBV6-1,TRBJ2-1,CASRVGLAPRYEQFF,TGTGCCAGCAGGGTTGGACTAGCCCCGCGGTATGAGCAGTTCTTC
few,TRBD2,TRBV7-2,TRBJ2-1,CASSVAGTSGDNEQFF,TGTGCCAGCAGCGTCGCCGGGACTAGCGGGGACAATGAGCAGTTCTTC
few,TRBD2,TRBV6-1,TRBJ2-3,CASRGGGAASTDALYF,TGTGCCAGCAGGGGCGGGGGGGCCGCGAGCACAGATGCGCTGTATTTT
NA,NA,TRBV10-2,TRBJ2-7,CASCAGPGGGAADTQYF,TGCGCCAGCTGTGCGGGGCCCGGGGGCGGGGCCGCAGATACGCAGTACTTC
NA,NA,TRBV9,TRBJ2-7,CASSVGSGKTYEQYF,TGTGCCAGCAGCGTAGGATCGGGCAAAACCTACGAGCAGTACTTC
NA,NA,TRBV6-1,TRBJ2-5,CASSQSSQETQYF,TGTGCCAGCAGCCAATCTAGCCAAGAGACCCAGTACTTC
NA,TRBD1,TRBV7-6,TRBJ2-5,CASEPGRTGGTRTQYF,TGTGCCAGCGAACCGGGGAGGACAGGGGGGACTCGGACCCAGTACTTC
NA,NA,TRBV3-1,TRBJ2-1,CASSPQSSRGPYNEQFF,TGTGCCAGCAGCCCGCAATCCTCTAGAGGCCCTTACAATGAGCAGTTCTTC
once,TRBD2,TRBV6-1,TRBJ2-3,CASSNLAGAQDTQYF,TGTGCCAGCAGTAATCTAGCGGGCGCCCAAGATACGCAGTATTTT